The T cell receptor beta chain under discussion was sequenced for a study of shared clonotypes between healthy human individuals. Repertoires were generated with immunoSEQ multiplex PCR, while TCRdb's copy carries only in-frame clones and drops some. Among 2 million to 2.5 million clones listed, just under 95% were seen once. The CDR3 covers 13 residues. V lost 5 bases and J 0 bases, leaving 7 bases between the germline ends. The V gene's germline CDR1 is SGHAT and CDR2 FQNNGV. Donors were Caucasian adults residing in Nashville, Tennessee, USA. CD4+ cells underwent separation, giving CD45RA+ naive and CD45RA-negative memory subsets.

Sequencing input: naive CD4+ T cells from PBMCs. Subset indicated: CD45RA+ positively selected. This TCR was sampled from a man between 18 and 35 years old in good health. Some clones in this sample may be carry-over from other donors' samples. The V gene is TRBV11-2, the J gene TRBJ1-1; D might be TRBD1 (5 bases). DNA of the CDR3: TGTGCCAGCAGCGAGACAGTGAACACTGAAGCTTTCTTT. Its protein product is CASSETVNTEAFF.